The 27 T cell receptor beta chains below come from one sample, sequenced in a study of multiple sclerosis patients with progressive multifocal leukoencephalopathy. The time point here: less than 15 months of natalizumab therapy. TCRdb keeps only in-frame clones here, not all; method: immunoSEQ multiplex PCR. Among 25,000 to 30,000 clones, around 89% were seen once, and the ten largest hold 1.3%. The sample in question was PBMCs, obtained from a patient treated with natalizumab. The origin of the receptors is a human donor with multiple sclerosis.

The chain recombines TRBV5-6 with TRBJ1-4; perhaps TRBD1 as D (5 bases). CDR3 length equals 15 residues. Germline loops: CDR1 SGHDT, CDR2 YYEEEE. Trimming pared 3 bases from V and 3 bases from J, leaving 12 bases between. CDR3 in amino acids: CASSSPAGPNEKLFF. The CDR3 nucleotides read TGTGCCAGCAGCTCCCCGGCGGGGCCTAATGAAAAACTGTTTTTT. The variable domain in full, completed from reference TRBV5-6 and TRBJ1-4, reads DAGVTQSPTHLIKTRGQQVTLRCSPKSGHDTVSWYQQALGQGPQFIFQYYEEEERQRGNFPDRFSGHQFPNYSSELNVNALLLGDSALYLCASSSPAGPNEKLFFGSGTQLSVL.

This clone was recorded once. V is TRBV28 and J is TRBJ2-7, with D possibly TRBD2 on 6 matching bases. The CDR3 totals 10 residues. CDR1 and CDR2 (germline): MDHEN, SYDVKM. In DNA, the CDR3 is TGTGCGAGCGGGCTCTACGAGCAGTACTTC. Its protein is CASGLYEQYF.

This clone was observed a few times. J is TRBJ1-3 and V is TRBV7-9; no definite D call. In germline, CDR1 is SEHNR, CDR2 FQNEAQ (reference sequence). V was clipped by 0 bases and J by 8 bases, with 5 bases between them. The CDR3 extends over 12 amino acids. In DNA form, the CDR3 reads TGTGCCAGCAGCTTAGCTGGGTACACCATATATTTT. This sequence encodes CASSLAGYTIYF.

Here the CDR3 reads CASSSGLAVDTQYF. In DNA form, the CDR3 reads TGCGCCAGCAGCTCTGGACTAGCGGTAGATACGCAGTATTTT. This chain uses TRBV5-1 with TRBJ2-3; 10 bases are shared with TRBD2. Germline values: CDR1 SGHRS, CDR2 YFSETQ. The CDR3 is 14 residues long. V trimming: 3 bases; J trimming: 5 bases; junction bases outside the gene matches: 3.

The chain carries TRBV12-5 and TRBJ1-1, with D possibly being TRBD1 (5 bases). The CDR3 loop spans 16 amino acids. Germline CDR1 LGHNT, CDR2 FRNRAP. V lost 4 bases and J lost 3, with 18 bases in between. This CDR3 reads CASGSSRGRGDTEAFF. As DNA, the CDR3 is TGTGCTAGTGGTTCTTCCCGCGGCAGAGGGGACACTGAAGCTTTCTTT.

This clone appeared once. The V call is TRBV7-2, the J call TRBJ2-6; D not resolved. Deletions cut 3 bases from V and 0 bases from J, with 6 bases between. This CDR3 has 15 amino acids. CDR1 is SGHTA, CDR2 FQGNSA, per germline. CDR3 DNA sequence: TGTGCCAGCAGCTTCTCCCCCTCTGGGGCCAACGTCCTGACTTTC. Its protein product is CASSFSPSGANVLTF.

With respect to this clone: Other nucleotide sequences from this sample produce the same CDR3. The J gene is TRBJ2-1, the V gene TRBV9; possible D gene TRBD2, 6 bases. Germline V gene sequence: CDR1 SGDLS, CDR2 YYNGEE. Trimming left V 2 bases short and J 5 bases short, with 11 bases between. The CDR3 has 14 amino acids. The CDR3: CASSVAGTHNEQFF. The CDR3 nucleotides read TGTGCCAGCAGCGTGGCGGGGACTCACAATGAGCAGTTCTTC. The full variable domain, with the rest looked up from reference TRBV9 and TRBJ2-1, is DSGVTQTPKHLITATGQRVTLRCSPRSGDLSVYWYQQSLDQGLQFLIQYYNGEERAKGNILERFSAQQFPDLHSELNLSSLELGDSALYFCASSVAGTHNEQFFGPGTRLTVL.

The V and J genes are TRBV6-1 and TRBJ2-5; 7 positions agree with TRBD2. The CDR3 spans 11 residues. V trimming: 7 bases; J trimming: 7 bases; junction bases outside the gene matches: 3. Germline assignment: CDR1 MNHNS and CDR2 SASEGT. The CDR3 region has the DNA TGTGCCAGCACGTGGGGGGGGACCCAGTACTTC. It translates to CASTWGGTQYF.

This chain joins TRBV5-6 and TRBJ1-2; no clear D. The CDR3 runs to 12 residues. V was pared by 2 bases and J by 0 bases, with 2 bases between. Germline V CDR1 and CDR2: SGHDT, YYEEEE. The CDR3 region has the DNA TGTGCCAGCAGCTTAGCTAACTATGGCTACACCTTC. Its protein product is CASSLANYGYTF.

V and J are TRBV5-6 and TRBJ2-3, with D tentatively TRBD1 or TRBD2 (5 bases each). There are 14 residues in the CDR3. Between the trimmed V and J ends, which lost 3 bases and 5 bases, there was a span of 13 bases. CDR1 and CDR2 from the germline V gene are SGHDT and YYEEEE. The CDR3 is CASSYPGQQDTQYF. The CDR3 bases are TGTGCCAGCAGCTACCCGGGGCAACAAGATACGCAGTATTTT.

The CDR3 spells CASSLRQGRSRYGYTF. DNA for the CDR3: TGTGCCAGCAGCTTACGGCAGGGAAGGAGCCGCTATGGCTACACCTTC. The genes are TRBV7-2 and TRBJ1-2; maybe TRBD1 (5 bases). CDR3 length equals 16 residues. Germline assignment: CDR1 SGHTA and CDR2 FQGNSA. The germline V and J ends were trimmed by 2 bases and 4 bases, with 17 bases remaining between them.

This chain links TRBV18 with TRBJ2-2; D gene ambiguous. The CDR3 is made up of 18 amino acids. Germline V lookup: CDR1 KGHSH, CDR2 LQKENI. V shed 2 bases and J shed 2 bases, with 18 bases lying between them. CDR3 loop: CASSPRQSRFPNTGELFF. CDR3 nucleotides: TGTGCCAGCTCACCAAGGCAGTCAAGGTTTCCTAACACCGGGGAGCTGTTTTTT.

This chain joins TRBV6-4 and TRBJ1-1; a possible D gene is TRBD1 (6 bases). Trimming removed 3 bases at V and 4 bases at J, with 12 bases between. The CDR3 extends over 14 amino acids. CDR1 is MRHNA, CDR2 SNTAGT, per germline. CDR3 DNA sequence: TGTGCCAGCAGTGAACAGGGAATAGGCACTGAAGCTTTCTTT. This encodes CASSEQGIGTEAFF.

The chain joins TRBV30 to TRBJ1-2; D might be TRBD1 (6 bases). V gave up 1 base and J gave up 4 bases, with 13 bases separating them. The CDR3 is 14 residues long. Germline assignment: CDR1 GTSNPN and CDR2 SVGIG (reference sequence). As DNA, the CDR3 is TGTGCCTGGAGTGCCCAGGGGTTCGCCTATGGCTACACCTTC. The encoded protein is CAWSAQGFAYGYTF.

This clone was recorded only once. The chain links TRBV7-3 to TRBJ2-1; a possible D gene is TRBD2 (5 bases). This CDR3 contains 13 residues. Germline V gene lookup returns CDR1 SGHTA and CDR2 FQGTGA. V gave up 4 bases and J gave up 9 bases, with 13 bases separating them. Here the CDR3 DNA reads TGTGCCAGCAGCTACACTCCCCGGGGTGAGCAGTTCTTC. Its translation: CASSYTPRGEQFF.

For the CDR3, the DNA is TGTGCCAGCAGTTCTGCAGGGGGAGGATACAATGAGCAGTTCTTC. This translates into CASSSAGGGYNEQFF. The chain employs TRBV6-1 and TRBJ2-1; D is possibly TRBD1 (7 bases). The V end lost 5 bases, the J end lost 4 bases, and 15 bases lay between the germline ends. The CDR3 contains 15 residues. CDR1 and CDR2 from the germline V gene are MNHNS and SASEGT.

Here the CDR3 reads CASSESTGPPYYNEQFF. The CDR3 nucleotides are TGCGCCAGCAGTGAGTCTACAGGGCCCCCATACTACAATGAGCAGTTCTTC. This chain connects TRBV10-1 to TRBJ2-1; the D gene is possibly TRBD1 (6 bases). V dropped 0 bases and J dropped 3 bases, with 15 bases sitting between them. This CDR3 is built from 17 residues. Germline V gene sequence: CDR1 WNHNN, CDR2 SYGVQD (reference sequence).

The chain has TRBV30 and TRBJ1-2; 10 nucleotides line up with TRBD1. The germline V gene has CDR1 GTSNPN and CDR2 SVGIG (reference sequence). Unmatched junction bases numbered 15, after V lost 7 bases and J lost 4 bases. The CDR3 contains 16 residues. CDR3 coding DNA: TGTGCCTACTTGATCGGGACAGGGGAGTTTGCCTATGGCTACACCTTC. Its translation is CAYLIGTGEFAYGYTF. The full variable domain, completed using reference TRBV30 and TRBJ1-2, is SQTIHQWPATLVQPVGSPLSLECTVEGTSNPNLYWYRQAAGRGLQLLFYSVGIGQISSEVPQNLSASRPQDRQFILSSKKLLLSDSGFYLCAYLIGTGEFAYGYTFGSGTRLTVV.

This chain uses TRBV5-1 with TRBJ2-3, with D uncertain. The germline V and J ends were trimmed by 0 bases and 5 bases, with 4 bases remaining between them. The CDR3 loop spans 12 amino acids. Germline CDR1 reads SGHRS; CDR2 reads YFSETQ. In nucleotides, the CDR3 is TGCGCCAGCAGCTTGGGGGAAGATACGCAGTATTTT. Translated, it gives CASSLGEDTQYF.

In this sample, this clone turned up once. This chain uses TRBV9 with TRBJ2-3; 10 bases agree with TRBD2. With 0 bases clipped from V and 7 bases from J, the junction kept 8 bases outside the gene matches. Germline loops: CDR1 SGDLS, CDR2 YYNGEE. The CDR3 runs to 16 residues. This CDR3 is CASSVGASGGQNTQYF. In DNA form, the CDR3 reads TGTGCCAGCAGCGTAGGGGCTAGCGGGGGCCAAAATACGCAGTATTTT.

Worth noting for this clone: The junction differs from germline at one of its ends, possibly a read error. CDR3 DNA: TGTGCCAGCAGTGTAGTCACAGGCCTAACTTTTTTC. Amino acid sequence: CASSVVTGLTFF. J is TRBJ1-2 and V is TRBV6-1; tentatively, D is TRBD1 (5 bases). The germline gives CDR1 MNHNS, CDR2 SASEGT. This CDR3 contains 12 residues.

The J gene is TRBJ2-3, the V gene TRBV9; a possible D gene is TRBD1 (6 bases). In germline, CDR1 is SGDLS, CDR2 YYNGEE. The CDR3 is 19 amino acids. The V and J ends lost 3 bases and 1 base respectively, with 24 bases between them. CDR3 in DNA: TGTGCCAGCAGCGGTAGGGGTAGTGGTAGGGGGTCAGGCACAGATACGCAGTATTTT. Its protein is CASSGRGSGRGSGTDTQYF.

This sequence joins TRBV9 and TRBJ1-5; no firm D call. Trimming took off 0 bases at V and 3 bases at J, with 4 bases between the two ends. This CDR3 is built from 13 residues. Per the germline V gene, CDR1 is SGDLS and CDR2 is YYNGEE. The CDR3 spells CASSVGVNQPQHF. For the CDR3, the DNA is TGTGCCAGCAGCGTAGGGGTCAATCAGCCCCAGCATTTT. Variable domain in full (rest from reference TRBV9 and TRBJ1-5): DSGVTQTPKHLITATGQRVTLRCSPRSGDLSVYWYQQSLDQGLQFLIQYYNGEERAKGNILERFSAQQFPDLHSELNLSSLELGDSALYFCASSVGVNQPQHFGDGTRLSIL.

The CDR3 DNA is TGTGCCAGCACGCGGACAGGGGGGCCTGGGGCCAACGTCCTGACTTTC. Translation gives CASTRTGGPGANVLTF. The J gene is TRBJ2-6, the V gene TRBV28, with 10 bases identical to TRBD1. The junction had 5 bases not matched to a gene; V was cut back by 7 bases and J by 2 bases. The CDR3 spans 16 residues. The germline CDR1 and CDR2 sequences are MDHEN and SYDVKM.

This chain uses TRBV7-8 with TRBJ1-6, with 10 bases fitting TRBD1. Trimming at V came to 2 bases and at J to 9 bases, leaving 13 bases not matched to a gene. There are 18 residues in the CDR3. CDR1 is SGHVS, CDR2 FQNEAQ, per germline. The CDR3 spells CASSLIRLGQGRVSPLHF. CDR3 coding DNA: TGTGCCAGCAGCTTAATTAGATTGGGACAGGGGAGAGTTTCACCCCTCCACTTT.

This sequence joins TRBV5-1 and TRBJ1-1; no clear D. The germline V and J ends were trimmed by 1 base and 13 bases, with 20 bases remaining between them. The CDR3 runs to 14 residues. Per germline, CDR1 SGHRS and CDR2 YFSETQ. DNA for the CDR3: TGCGCCAGCAGCTTGACGCCAAACAAGGAAGATGGTTTCTTT. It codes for CASSLTPNKEDGFF.

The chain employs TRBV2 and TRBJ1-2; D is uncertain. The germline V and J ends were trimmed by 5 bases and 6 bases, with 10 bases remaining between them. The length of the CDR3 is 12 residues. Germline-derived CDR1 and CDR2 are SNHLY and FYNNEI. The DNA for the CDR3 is TGTGCCAGCAGTTCCCGACGGGATGGCTACACCTTC. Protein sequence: CASSSRRDGYTF.